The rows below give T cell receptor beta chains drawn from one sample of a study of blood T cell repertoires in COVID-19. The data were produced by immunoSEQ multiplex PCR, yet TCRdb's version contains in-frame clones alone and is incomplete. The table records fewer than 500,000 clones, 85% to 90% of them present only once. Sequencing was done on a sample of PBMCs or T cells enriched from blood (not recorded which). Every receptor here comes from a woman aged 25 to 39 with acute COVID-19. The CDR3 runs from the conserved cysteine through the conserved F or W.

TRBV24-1,CATSDPLTNTGELFF
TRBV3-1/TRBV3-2,CASSQTGQPHYGYTF
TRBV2,CASSEPSGLNIQYF
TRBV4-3,CASSQQHGGGAGNEQFF
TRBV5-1,CASSLARQQNTEAFF
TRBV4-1,CASSPGQGNYGYTF
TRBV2,CASSVGGKGYTF
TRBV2,CASSGRRGQDGYTF
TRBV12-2,CASRLRQAAQPQHF
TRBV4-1,CASSPRTQGRIRNTEAFF
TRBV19,CASSPGPGGTRTQYF
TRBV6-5,CASSRDPNTEAFF
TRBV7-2,CASSSRDRGVINTIYF
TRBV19,CASREHSVINSPLHF
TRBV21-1,CASTLAHTGEGSYEQYF
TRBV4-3,CASSQEPAGDKETQYF
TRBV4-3,CASSQVTGTYEQYF
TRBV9,CASSSYLGASNTEAFF
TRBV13,CASSGWTGLGEQYF
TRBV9,CASSVGTGANTEAFF
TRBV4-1,CASSQAHRGDAFF
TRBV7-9,CASSSTTGGGNSPLHF
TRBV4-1,CASSQTRDRNSPLHF
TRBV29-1,CSAKFMNTEAFF
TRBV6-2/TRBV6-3,CASSYWQGPYEQYF
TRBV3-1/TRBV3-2,CASRRTGTDTQYF
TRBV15,CATSRDPGTGPTGELFF
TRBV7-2,CASSYWAGGNTIYF
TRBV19,CASSAWTDSEQYF
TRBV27,CASSSTGLDNEKLFF
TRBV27,CGDSPLHF
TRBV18,CASSTIPGQRTYEQYF
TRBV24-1,CATSDLTSGNTGELFF
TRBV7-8,CASSPIAGGSSYEQYF
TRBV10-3,CAISESIEWNTEAFF
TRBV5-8,CASKRGGLSYNEQFF
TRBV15,CATSSAQENSYEQYF
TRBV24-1,CATSGDSTLGYTF
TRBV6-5,CASSAQGYETQYF
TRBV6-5,CASRGTSGSYEQYF
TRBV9,CASSVGGQNYGYTF
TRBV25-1,CASSDRGGAYGYTF
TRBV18,CASSPPGGAAWNEQFF
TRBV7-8,CASSLPGSGGYTGELFF
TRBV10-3,CAISEELYGYTF
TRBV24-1,CATSVARNYGYTF
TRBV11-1,CASSPGTAYGYTF
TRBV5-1,CASRYSGKEKLFF
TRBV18,CASSPLGTSSYEQYF
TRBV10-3,CAIRENRGTNYGYTF
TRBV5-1,CASSLDRGGRGPLDTEAFF